This T cell receptor beta chain was sequenced during a study of STAT5B mutations in CD4+ large granular lymphocyte leukemia. About this clone: Its antigen is not known.

Study results and caveats: Without putative leukemic clones, patient CD4-sorted repertoires remained more clonal than healthy CD4+ repertoires.

The assay was run at survey level. Clones were sequenced by immunoSEQ multiplex PCR, and TCRdb holds only the in-frame ones, with some missing. This sample has 25,000 to 35,000 clones, with 74% found just once. The CDR3 is 13 residues long. Germline values: CDR1 KGHSH, CDR2 LQKENI. V was trimmed by 4 bases and J by 5 bases, leaving 9 bases between them. The V call is TRBV18, the J call TRBJ1-5; D is ambiguous. The sequenced sample was CD4+ T cells from blood buffy coats. This TCR came from a human donor in good health. CDR3 protein: CASSQGGDQPQHF. CDR3 DNA sequence: TGTGCCAGCTCACAGGGCGGAGATCAGCCCCAGCATTTT.